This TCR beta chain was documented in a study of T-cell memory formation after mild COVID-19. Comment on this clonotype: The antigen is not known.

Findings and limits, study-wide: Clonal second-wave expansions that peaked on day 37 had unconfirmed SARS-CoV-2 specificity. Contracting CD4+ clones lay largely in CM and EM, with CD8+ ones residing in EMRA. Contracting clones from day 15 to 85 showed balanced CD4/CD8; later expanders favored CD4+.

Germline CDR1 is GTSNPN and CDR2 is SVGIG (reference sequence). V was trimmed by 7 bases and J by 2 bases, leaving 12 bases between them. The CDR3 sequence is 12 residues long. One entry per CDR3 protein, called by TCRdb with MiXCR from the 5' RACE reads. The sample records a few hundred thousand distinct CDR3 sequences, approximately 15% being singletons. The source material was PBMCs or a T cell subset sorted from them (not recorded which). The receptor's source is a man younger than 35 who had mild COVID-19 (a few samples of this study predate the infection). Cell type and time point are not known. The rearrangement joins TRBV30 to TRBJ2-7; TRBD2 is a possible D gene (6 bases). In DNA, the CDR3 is TGTGCCTCCTCGGGGGATACCTACGAGCAGTACTTC. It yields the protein CASSGDTYEQYF.